Described below is a single TCR beta chain sequence and its context. The target antigen is unknown. This sample is part of a study of cytomegalovirus exposure and HLA in healthy donors. Study-wide background: Roughly 85 million unique TCRs from HLA-typed donors made up an early data release.

13 Jbeta primers and 60 Vbeta primers were used for the PCR. This table comes from immunoSEQ multiplex PCR, and its TCRdb copy is limited to in-frame clones, with some not included. The table for this sample gives about 70,000 clones. The germline V gene encodes CDR1 ENHRY and CDR2 SYGVKD. The CDR3 extends over 15 amino acids. V dropped 0 bases and J dropped 9 bases, with 15 bases sitting between them. Findings and caveats of the study: The study flagged 150 to 200 TCR beta chains as cytomegalovirus-associated. Trimming of TCR beta V- and J-genes showed a link, identified in a later analysis, to a missense DCLRE1C variant.

The gene calls are TRBV10-3 and TRBJ2-1, with TRBD2 as a possible D gene (7 bases). The TCR comes from a woman in her thirties in good health and CMV-seronegative. The specimen was PBMCs. The CDR3: CAISESKGGAGEQFF. The CDR3 nucleotides read TGTGCCATCAGTGAGTCGAAGGGGGGGGCCGGTGAGCAGTTCTTC.